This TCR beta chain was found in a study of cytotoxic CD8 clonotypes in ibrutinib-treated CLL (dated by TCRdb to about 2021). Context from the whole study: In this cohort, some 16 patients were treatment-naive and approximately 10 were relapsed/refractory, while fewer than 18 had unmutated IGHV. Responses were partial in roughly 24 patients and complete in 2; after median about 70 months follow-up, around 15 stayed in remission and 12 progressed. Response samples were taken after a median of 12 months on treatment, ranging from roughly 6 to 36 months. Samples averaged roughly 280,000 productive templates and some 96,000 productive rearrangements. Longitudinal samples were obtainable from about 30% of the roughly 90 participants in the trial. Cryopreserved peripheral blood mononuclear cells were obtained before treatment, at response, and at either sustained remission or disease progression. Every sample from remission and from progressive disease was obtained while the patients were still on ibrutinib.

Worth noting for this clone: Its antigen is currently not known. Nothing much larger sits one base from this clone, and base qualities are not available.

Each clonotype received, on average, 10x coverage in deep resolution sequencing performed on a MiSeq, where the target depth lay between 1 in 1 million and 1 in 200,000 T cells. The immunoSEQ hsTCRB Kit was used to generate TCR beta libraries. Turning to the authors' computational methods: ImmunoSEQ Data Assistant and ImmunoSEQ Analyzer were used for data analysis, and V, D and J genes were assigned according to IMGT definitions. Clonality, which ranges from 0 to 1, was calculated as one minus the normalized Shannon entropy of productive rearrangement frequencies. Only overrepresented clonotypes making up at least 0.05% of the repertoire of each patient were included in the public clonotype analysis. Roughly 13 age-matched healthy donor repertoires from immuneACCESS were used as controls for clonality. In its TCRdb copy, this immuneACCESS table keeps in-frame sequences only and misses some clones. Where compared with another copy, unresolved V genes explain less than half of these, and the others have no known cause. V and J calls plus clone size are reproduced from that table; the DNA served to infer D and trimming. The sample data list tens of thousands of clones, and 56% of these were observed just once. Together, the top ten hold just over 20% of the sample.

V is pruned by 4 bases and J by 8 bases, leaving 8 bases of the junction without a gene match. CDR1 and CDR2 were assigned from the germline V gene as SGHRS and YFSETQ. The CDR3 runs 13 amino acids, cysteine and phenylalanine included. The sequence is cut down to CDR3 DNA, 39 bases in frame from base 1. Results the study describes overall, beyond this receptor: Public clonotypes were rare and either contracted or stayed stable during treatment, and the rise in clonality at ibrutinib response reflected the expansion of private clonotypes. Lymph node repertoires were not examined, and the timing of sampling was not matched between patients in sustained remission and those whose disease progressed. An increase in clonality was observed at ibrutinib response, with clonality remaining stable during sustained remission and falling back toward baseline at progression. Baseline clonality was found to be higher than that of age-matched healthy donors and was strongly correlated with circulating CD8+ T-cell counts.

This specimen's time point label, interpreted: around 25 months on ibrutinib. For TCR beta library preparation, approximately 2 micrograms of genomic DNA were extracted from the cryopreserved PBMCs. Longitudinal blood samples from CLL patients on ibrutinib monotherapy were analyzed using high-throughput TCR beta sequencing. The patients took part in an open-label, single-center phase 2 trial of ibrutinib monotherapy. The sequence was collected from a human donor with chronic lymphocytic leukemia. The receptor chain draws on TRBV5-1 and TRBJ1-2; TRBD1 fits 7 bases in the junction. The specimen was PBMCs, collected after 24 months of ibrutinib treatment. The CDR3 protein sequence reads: CASSPGGLGGYTF. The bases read TGCGCCAGCAGCCCAGGGGGTTTAGGAGGCTACACCTTC.